This TCR beta chain was sequenced during a study of shared clonotypes between healthy human individuals (dated by TCRdb to between 2020 and 2021). About the study as a whole: Three men and a couple of women, aged 18 to 49 years, made up the cohort. For each donor, CD4 naive and CD4 memory were each run on three plates, CD8 naive on two plates, and CD8 memory on one plate. The study deeply sequenced blood TCR repertoires of about five healthy adults to estimate repertoire size and the extent of clonotype sharing between individuals. To increase sequencing depth and limit assay-specific biases, different laboratories used diverse techniques to prepare libraries and sequence TCR repertoires. Leukapheresis yielded between about 0.85 and 9.5 billion PBMCs per donor.

The germline V gene (reference sequence) gives CDR1 as LNHNV and CDR2 as YYDKDF. Measured from the cysteine to the phenylalanine, the CDR3 is 17 residues long. The retained sequence is limited to the CDR3, 51 bases, with the frame set at the first base. Germline trimming amounts to 4 bases on V and 3 bases on J, with 12 as the count of junction bases outside the gene matches. As to this clone: Its antigen remains unidentified. Per-base quality was not reported, and no clone a single base away is much larger than it.

The research as a whole found: Pairwise subsampling led to the expectation that sequencing depth would affect the degree of clonotype sharing among donors. Because the study included only a small number of donors, the genetic and exposure-history diversity represented was limited. Across a few donors, about 5% of naive CD4, around 3.5% of naive CD8, under 2.5% of memory CD4, and 0.3% to 0.45% of memory CD8 clonotypes were shared. Compared with non-shared clonotypes, clonotypes shared by all four sorted-subset donors had higher generation probabilities. Incomplete sequencing was indicated by rarefaction of sorted-subset datasets, despite the large sequencing depth. Larger estimated clonotype richness was generally found for naive subsets than for memory subsets. Sampling was restricted to blood, and TCR repertoires in tissues likely differ from the TCR repertoires found in blood.

TCR CDR3 regions were amplified from genomic DNA by multiplex PCR using the deep immunoSEQ assay. Extracted genomic DNA from each cell subset was spread evenly across all wells of several immunoSEQ 96-well plates, with each plate serving as a replicate. For sorted subsets, each replicate PCR was loaded with around 200 ng genomic DNA, equivalent to 30,000 to 35,000 T cell genomes. The purified libraries were quantified using a Qubit 3.0 fluorometer, sized with a Bioanalyzer 2100, and then quantified again using the KAPA Library Quantification kit. Every immunoSEQ 96-well plate was sequenced on a separate single-read 150-cycle Illumina NextSeq 550 flow cell. The published analysis was carried out like this. The immunoSEQ output contained only junctional sequences without quality scores, so filtering could not match that applied to full-length reads. To assign V/J genes and CDR3, sequences were annotated using PyIR, a Python wrapper for IgBLAST v1.9, with IMGT germline references. Reads were removed for weak V/J assignments (E-value above 1e-6), missing CDR3, stop codons, out-of-frame junctions, or ambiguous translated residues. V3J clonotypes were defined by identical inferred V gene, J gene, and CDR3 amino acid sequence. To compute the percentage overlap between repertoires, the number of shared unique clonotypes was divided by the size of the smaller repertoire. Repertoire richness was assessed with RTK rarefaction, the Chao1 estimator, and Recon v2.1 estimates of unobserved clonotypes. Generation probabilities were computed with OLGA for all TCRbeta clonotypes obtained by the gDNA method from several donors. In its TCRdb copy, this immuneACCESS table keeps in-frame sequences only and misses some clones. Where compared with another copy, unresolved V genes explain less than half of these, and the others have no known cause. The V and J calls and clone size come from that table; D and trimming were worked out from the DNA. The sample table shows over a million clones, and roughly 95% are seen once. The ten largest clonotypes hold roughly 1.2% of the sample.

Healthy HIV-negative adults with no recently reported acute infections or vaccinations were included as donors. Every donor was a Caucasian adult living in Nashville, Tennessee, USA. CD4+ T cells were enriched by magnetic negative selection; naive cells were then positively selected on CD45RA, and the negative fraction formed the memory subset. After blood collection by leukapheresis, PBMCs were isolated using Ficoll-Histopaque density gradient centrifugation and then cryopreserved in the vapor phase of liquid nitrogen. Purity and quantity of every magnetically sorted T cell population were checked by analytical flow cytometry. From each sorted fraction, genomic DNA was isolated and quantified by UV absorbance on a Nanodrop 2000c.

Rearrangement joined TRBV15 to TRBJ2-1; TRBD2 lines up with 7 middle nucleotides. The TCR originated in a young man in good health. Sequenced: naive CD4+ T cells sorted from blood. The cell subset or site label on this specimen signifies: CD45RA+ positively selected. Read as DNA, the sequence is TGTGCCACCAGCACCGTGGGGGGGACTACTATCTACAATGAGCAGTTCTTC. The resulting protein is CATSTVGGTTIYNEQFF. The CDR3 plus the reference TRBV15 and TRBJ2-1 genes for the other parts give the full variable domain: DAMVIQNPRYQVTQFGKPVTLSCSQTLNHNVMYWYQQKSSQAPKLLFHYYDKDFNNEADTPDNFQSRRPNTSFCFLDIRSPGLGDTAMYLCATSTVGGTTIYNEQFFGPGTRLTVL.